This T cell receptor beta chain was retrieved from a study of coeliac disease. Germline V CDR1 and CDR2: MNHNS, SASEGT. This CDR3 is built from 11 residues. Measured with immunoSEQ multiplex PCR; TCRdb has only the in-frame clones, and not every one. The sample has over a thousand clones, about 61% seen once; the top ten hold around 31%. This clone was detected only a few times. Germline is not matched at one junction end, which may reflect a read error. The chain is built from TRBV6-1 and TRBJ1-1; D unclear. This TCR derives from a woman aged 45 to 65 with celiac disease on a gluten-free diet. The material sequenced was intraepithelial lymphocytes from the gut. This chain's CDR3 is CASKDDSEAFF. CDR3 sequence (DNA): TGCGCCAGCAAAGACGACTCTGAAGCTTTCTTT.